The clone carrying this TCR beta chain has only a few counts. As yet, its antigen is unknown. These data come from a study of response to subunit inactivated influenza vaccine. Study conclusions and caveats: Few new T cells, the authors suggested, are recruited by each seasonal influenza vaccination.

Deletions cut 5 bases from V and 7 bases from J, with 19 bases between. This CDR3 is built from 15 residues. Germline values: CDR1 SNHLY, CDR2 FYNNEI. TCRdb re-derived calls from the RT-PCR reads in MiXCR, one entry per CDR3 protein. This table has about 500,000 distinct CDR3 sequences, about 15% appearing once. This chain links TRBV2 with TRBJ2-3; D not certain. This receptor was identified in a man aged 45-69 years who received an inactivated influenza vaccine. Specimen: CD4+ T cells sorted from PBMCs, collected about 24 months after vaccination. The CDR3 region is CASSSTEINRNTQYF. The CDR3 DNA is TGTGCCAGCAGTTCGACGGAGATTAACAGAAATACGCAGTATTTT.